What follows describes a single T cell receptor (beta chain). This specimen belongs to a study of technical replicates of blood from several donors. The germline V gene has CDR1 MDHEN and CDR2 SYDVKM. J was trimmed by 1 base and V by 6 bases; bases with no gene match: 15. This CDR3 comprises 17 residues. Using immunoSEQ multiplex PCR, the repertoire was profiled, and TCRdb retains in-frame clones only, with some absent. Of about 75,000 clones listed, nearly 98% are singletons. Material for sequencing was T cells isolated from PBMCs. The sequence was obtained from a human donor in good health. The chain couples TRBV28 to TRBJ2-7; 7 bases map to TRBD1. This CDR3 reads CASSSTFQGGASYEQYF. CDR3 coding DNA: TGTGCCAGCAGCTCGACGTTTCAAGGGGGCGCTTCCTACGAGCAGTACTTC.